The 20 T cell receptor beta chains below come from one sample, sequenced in a study of vaccination effects on CD4 cells after COVID-19. The culture ran for about 10 days, and then CD4+ T cells were isolated. No antigens are known for them. TCRdb keeps only in-frame clones here, not all; method: immunoSEQ multiplex PCR. The table includes over 45,000 clones, around 67% detected once. The sequences come from CD4+ T cells from PBMCs cultured without peptide, collected before COVID-19 vaccination. Receptor source: a human donor who received a COVID-19 vaccine.

The chain recombines TRBV10-3 with TRBJ2-3; D call uncertain. The germline V gene encodes CDR1 ENHRY and CDR2 SYGVKD. V was trimmed by 3 bases and J by 8 bases, leaving 12 bases between them. The CDR3 runs 13 residues. CDR3 in DNA: TGTGCCATCAGTGAAATTACTCTCGCTACGCAGTATTTT. Its translation is CAISEITLATQYF.

The chain carries TRBV28 and TRBJ1-3; 7 bases line up with TRBD1. The CDR3 runs to 17 residues. V shed 2 bases and J 11 bases; nucleotides not matched to a gene: 18. Looked up from germline, CDR1 is MDHEN and CDR2 is SYDVKM. CDR3 sequence: CASSLPLNGQAFLPIYF. The DNA of the CDR3 is TGTGCCAGCAGTTTACCCCTGAACGGACAGGCTTTCTTACCCATATATTTT.

This chain connects TRBV18 to TRBJ1-1; no clear D gene. The CDR3 is 13 residues long. Germline loops: CDR1 KGHSH, CDR2 LQKENI. The V and J ends lost 2 bases and 2 bases respectively, with 6 bases between them. The CDR3 region is CASSPGVNTEAFF. Here the CDR3 DNA reads TGTGCCAGCTCACCAGGAGTTAACACTGAAGCTTTCTTT.

This chain links TRBV27 with TRBJ1-1; 7 bases map to TRBD1. Germline CDR1 and CDR2: MNHEY and SMNVEV (reference sequence). V lost 5 bases, J lost 10 bases, and 7 bases stayed unmatched. CDR3 length: 12 residues. The CDR3 protein is CASSQGGVRAFF. The CDR3 coding sequence is TGTGCCAGCAGTCAGGGGGGGGTACGAGCTTTCTTT.

The CDR3 bases are TGTGCCAGCAGTGAGGCAAGGGCAACAGATACGCAGTATTTT. Translation gives CASSEARATDTQYF. The V call is TRBV2, the J call TRBJ2-3; D uncertain. CDR3 size: 14 residues. V was clipped by 3 bases and J by 3 bases, with 10 bases between them. The germline gives CDR1 SNHLY, CDR2 FYNNEI.

V and J are TRBV12-3 or TRBV12-4 and TRBJ1-1; D is unresolved. V shed 7 bases and J shed 0 bases, with 9 bases lying between them. CDR3 length: 13 residues. The CDR3 DNA sequence: TGTGCCAGCACCTTGGGGATGAACACTGAAGCTTTCTTT. It specifies CASTLGMNTEAFF.

The CDR3 here is CASSLWLAGATDTQYF. As DNA, the CDR3 is TGTGCCAGCAGCTTGTGGCTAGCGGGAGCCACAGATACGCAGTATTTT. This chain joins TRBV5-4 and TRBJ2-3, with 10 bases identical to TRBD2. The germline gives CDR1 SGHNT, CDR2 YYREEE (reference sequence). V was pared by 1 base and J by 2 bases, with 4 bases of the junction left unmatched. The CDR3 sequence is 16 residues long.

The rearrangement links TRBV5-1 to TRBJ1-6; TRBD1 agrees at 8 bases. Germline V gives CDR1 SGHRS, CDR2 YFSETQ. The CDR3 loop spans 15 amino acids. Germline trimming cut 4 bases from V and 6 bases from J; bases unmatched to any gene: 6. CDR3 DNA sequence: TGCGCCAGCAGCGCCGGACAGGGTGGTAATTCACCCCTCCACTTT. Residues: CASSAGQGGNSPLHF.

V usage is TRBV6-5 and J usage is TRBJ2-7; no clear D gene. CDR1 and CDR2 (germline): MNHEY, SVGAGI. V was clipped by 0 bases and J by 0 bases, with 9 bases between them. This CDR3 spans 15 amino acids. CDR3 bases: TGTGCCAGCAGTTACTCGGAGAGGTCCTCCTACGAGCAGTACTTC. Translation: CASSYSERSSYEQYF.

In its sample, this clone was seen once. The rearrangement links TRBV12-5 to TRBJ2-3; no reliable D call. This CDR3 has 13 residues. CDR1 is LGHNT and CDR2 is FRNRAP in the germline V gene. V was pared by 6 bases and J by 3 bases, with 10 bases between. The chain's CDR3 is CASGVVNTDTQYF. CDR3 DNA sequence: TGTGCTAGTGGCGTCGTGAATACAGATACGCAGTATTTT.

The gene calls are TRBV6-5 and TRBJ1-1, with D uncertain. The CDR3 spans 14 residues. The germline CDR1 and CDR2 sequences are MNHEY and SVGAGI. Trimming took 0 bases from V and 2 from J, leaving 7 bases between them. In nucleotides, the CDR3 is TGTGCCAGCAGTTACTCCTCCAGAAACACTGAAGCTTTCTTT. Its translation is CASSYSSRNTEAFF.

This clone came up once. The rearrangement links TRBV4-3 to TRBJ2-1; TRBD2 agrees at 12 bases. This CDR3 comprises 18 residues. The V gene end was trimmed by 4 bases and the J gene end by 0 bases; junction bases not matched to a gene: 7. Looked up from germline, CDR1 is LGHNA and CDR2 is YSLEER. The CDR3, as DNA: TGCGCCAGCAGCCGCGGACTAGCGGGGTTTAGCTCCTACAATGAGCAGTTCTTC. Amino acids: CASSRGLAGFSSYNEQFF.

In this sample, this clone turned up a few times. V usage is TRBV2 and J usage is TRBJ2-6, with a tentative D call TRBD1 (5 bases). Germline V gene data show CDR1 as SNHLY and CDR2 as FYNNEI. This CDR3 spans 15 amino acids. V was pared by 4 bases and J by 0 bases, with 7 bases between. CDR3 sequence reads: CASSAGLSGANVLTF. The DNA of the CDR3 is TGTGCCAGCAGTGCAGGGCTCTCTGGGGCCAACGTCCTGACTTTC. The full variable domain, its missing parts supplied by reference TRBV2 and TRBJ2-6, is EPEVTQTPSHQVTQMGQEVILRCVPISNHLYFYWYRQILGQKVEFLVSFYNNEISEKSEIFDDQFSVERPDGSNFTLKIRSTKLEDSAMYFCASSAGLSGANVLTFGAGSRLTVL.

The chain uses TRBV5-1 and TRBJ2-3, with TRBD2 identical over 9 bases. V gave up 2 bases and J gave up 2 bases; unmatched junction bases: 15. The germline V gene encodes CDR1 SGHRS and CDR2 YFSETQ. CDR3 length: 19 residues. The CDR3 DNA is TGCGCCAGCAGCTTCCCCGTAGGGAGCGGGGGGCCTAACACAGATACGCAGTATTTT. Protein sequence: CASSFPVGSGGPNTDTQYF.

The V gene is TRBV2, the J gene TRBJ2-2; perhaps TRBD2 as D (6 bases). Germline V gene lookup returns CDR1 SNHLY and CDR2 FYNNEI. The CDR3 loop spans 13 amino acids. V gave up 6 bases and J gave up 7 bases, with 12 bases separating them. The CDR3 DNA follows: TGTGCCAGCAGGATACGGGGGTTCGGGGAGCTGTTTTTT. Translating it yields CASRIRGFGELFF.

The V and J genes are TRBV5-5 and TRBJ2-1; D is perhaps TRBD2 (5 bases). This CDR3 region has 14 residues. Per germline, CDR1 SGHKS and CDR2 YYEKEE (reference sequence). Trimming pared 4 bases from V and 0 bases from J, leaving 8 bases between. The CDR3 reads CASSPTSSYNEQFF. CDR3 bases: TGTGCCAGCAGCCCTACTAGCTCCTACAATGAGCAGTTCTTC.

V is TRBV24-1 and J is TRBJ2-5, with 7 bases identical to TRBD1. The ends lost 1 base at V and 5 bases at J; junction bases unmatched: 9. The CDR3 totals 16 residues. Germline V gene data show CDR1 as KGHDR and CDR2 as SFDVKD. DNA of the CDR3: TGTGCCACCAGTGATTTAGTGAGGGGGCAGCGCGAGACCCAGTACTTC. Translated: CATSDLVRGQRETQYF.

Of note for this clone: Other nucleotide sequences in the sample specify the same CDR3. The chain carries TRBV5-1 and TRBJ1-1, with a weak D call TRBD1 (5 bases). The CDR3 covers 14 residues. Germline CDR1 reads SGHRS; CDR2 reads YFSETQ. V gave up 0 bases and J gave up 2 bases, with 8 bases separating them. The CDR3: CASSLEGPNTEAFF. The CDR3 nucleotides are TGCGCCAGCAGCTTGGAGGGGCCCAACACTGAAGCTTTCTTT.

The chain carries TRBV9 and TRBJ2-3; 12 bases are shared with TRBD2. CDR1 SGDLS and CDR2 YYNGEE come from the germline V gene. The CDR3 spans 19 residues. The V segment lost 0 bases and the J segment 2 bases; nucleotides outside the gene matches: 10. The CDR3 protein is CASSVGRSSGRDYTDTQYF. DNA for the CDR3: TGTGCCAGCAGCGTAGGAAGGTCTAGCGGGAGGGATTACACAGATACGCAGTATTTT.

This clone was picked up one time. V and J are TRBV19 and TRBJ1-5; D perhaps matches TRBD1 (6 bases). Germline CDR1 LNHDA, CDR2 SQIVND (reference sequence). V lost 8 bases and J 1 base, leaving 15 bases between the germline ends. CDR3 length: 15 residues. The CDR3 DNA is TGTGCCAGTCGCGGGAAACAGGGAAGCAATCAGCCCCAGCATTTT. Protein: CASRGKQGSNQPQHF.